This T cell receptor beta chain was sequenced in a study of T cells after yellow fever vaccination. This clonotype was counted many times. One entry per CDR3 protein, called by TCRdb with MiXCR from the 5' RACE reads. In the table there are about 320,000 distinct CDR3 sequences, around 4.4% of which are singletons. V gave up 4 bases and J gave up 11 bases; unmatched junction bases: 15. The CDR3 spans 16 residues. Looked up from germline, CDR1 is MNHEY and CDR2 is SMNVEV (reference sequence). This clonotype was obtained from a man aged 18-30 years who received the YFV17D yellow fever vaccine. This specimen consisted of PBMCs, obtained 15 days after the yellow fever booster vaccination. This sequence joins TRBV27 and TRBJ1-4, with 8 positions matching TRBD1. CDR3 bases: TGTGCCAGCAGTTCCACCCTTCTGGGGACAGGTCAGAAACTGTTTTTT. It is translated as CASSSTLLGTGQKLFF.